A single sample gave rise to the 5 T cell receptor beta chains below, sequenced in a study of control samples from healthy donors and cancer patients. Here immunoSEQ multiplex PCR was the method, and the copy in TCRdb shows in-frame clones only, minus some. Of 25,000 to 30,000 clones listed, roughly 85% are singletons. The sequenced sample was PBMCs. Receptor source: a woman in her sixties with head and neck cancer.

The chain combines TRBV11-2 with TRBJ1-3; D gene uncertain. Germline CDR1 is SGHAT and CDR2 is FQNNGV. V lost 4 bases, J lost 8 bases, and 18 bases lay in between. CDR3 length equals 15 residues. The CDR3 DNA is TGTGCCAGCAGCTCCACCGGGTCGCGTCAGGACACCATATATTTT. It translates to CASSSTGSRQDTIYF.

The rearrangement joins TRBV6-5 to TRBJ2-1, with a weak D call TRBD1 (6 bases). Germline CDR1 is MNHEY and CDR2 is SVGAGI. The CDR3 length is 16 residues. V was trimmed by 0 bases and J by 5 bases, leaving 14 bases between them. CDR3 in DNA: TGTGCCAGCAGTTACTCGACCCCAGGACAGAACAATGAGCAGTTCTTC. Amino acids: CASSYSTPGQNNEQFF.

The rearrangement joins TRBV7-2 to TRBJ1-1; unclear D gene. The V and J ends lost 5 bases and 2 bases respectively, with 9 bases between them. The CDR3 contains 13 residues. Germline V lookup: CDR1 SGHTA, CDR2 FQGNSA. The chain's CDR3 is CASSPDLNTEAFF. In DNA form, the CDR3 reads TGTGCCAGCAGCCCGGACCTAAACACTGAAGCTTTCTTT.

The V call is TRBV7-9, the J call TRBJ1-2; D uncertain. The CDR3 runs to 12 residues. The germline gives CDR1 SEHNR, CDR2 FQNEAQ (reference sequence). V dropped 5 bases and J dropped 6 bases, with 10 bases sitting between them. The CDR3 region is CASSARTDGYTF. The CDR3 region has the DNA TGTGCCAGCAGCGCAAGGACGGATGGCTACACCTTC.

This chain connects TRBV7-9 to TRBJ1-1; D is unresolved. The CDR3 runs 16 residues. The V end was cut by 5 bases, the J end by 3 bases, with 19 bases between. Looked up from germline, CDR1 is SEHNR and CDR2 is FQNEAQ (reference sequence). This CDR3 reads CASSIGPGSEDTEAFF. CDR3 DNA sequence: TGTGCCAGCAGCATAGGTCCGGGTTCAGAGGACACTGAAGCTTTCTTT.